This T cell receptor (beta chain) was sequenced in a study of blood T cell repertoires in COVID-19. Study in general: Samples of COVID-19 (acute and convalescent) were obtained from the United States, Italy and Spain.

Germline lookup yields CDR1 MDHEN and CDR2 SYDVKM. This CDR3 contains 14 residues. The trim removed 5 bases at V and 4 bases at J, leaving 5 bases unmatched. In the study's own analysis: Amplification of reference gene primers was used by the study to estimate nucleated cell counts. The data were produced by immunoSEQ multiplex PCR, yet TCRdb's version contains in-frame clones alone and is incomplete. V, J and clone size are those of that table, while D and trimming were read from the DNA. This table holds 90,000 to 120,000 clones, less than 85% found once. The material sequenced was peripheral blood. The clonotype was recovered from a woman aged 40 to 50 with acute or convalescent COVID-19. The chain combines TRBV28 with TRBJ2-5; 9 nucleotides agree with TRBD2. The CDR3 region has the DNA TGTGCCAGCAGTGTCCCTAGCGGGGCAGAGACCCAGTACTTC. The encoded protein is CASSVPSGAETQYF.